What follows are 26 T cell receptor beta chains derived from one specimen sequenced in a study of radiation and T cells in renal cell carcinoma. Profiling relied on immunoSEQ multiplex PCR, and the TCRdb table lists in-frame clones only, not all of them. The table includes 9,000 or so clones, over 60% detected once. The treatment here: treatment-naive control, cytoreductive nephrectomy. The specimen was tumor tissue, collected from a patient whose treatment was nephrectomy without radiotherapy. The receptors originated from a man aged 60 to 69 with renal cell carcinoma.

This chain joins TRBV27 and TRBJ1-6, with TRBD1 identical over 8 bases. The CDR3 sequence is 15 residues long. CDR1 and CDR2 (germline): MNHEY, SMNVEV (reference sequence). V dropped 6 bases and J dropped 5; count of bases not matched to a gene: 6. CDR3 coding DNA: TGTGCCAGCAGCGACCTGACAGGGGATAATTCACCCCTCCACTTT. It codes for CASSDLTGDNSPLHF.

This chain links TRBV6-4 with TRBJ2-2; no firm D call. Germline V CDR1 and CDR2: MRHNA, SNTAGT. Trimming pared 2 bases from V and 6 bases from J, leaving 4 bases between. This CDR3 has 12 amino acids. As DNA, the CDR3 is TGTGCCAGCAGTGACCCCCCCGGGGAGCTGTTTTTT. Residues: CASSDPPGELFF.

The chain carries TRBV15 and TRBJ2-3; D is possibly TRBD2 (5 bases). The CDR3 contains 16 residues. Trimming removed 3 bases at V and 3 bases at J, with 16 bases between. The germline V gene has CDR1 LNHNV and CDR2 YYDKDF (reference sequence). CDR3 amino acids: CATSRTKGGMTDTQYF. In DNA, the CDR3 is TGTGCCACCAGCAGGACTAAAGGAGGAATGACAGATACGCAGTATTTT.

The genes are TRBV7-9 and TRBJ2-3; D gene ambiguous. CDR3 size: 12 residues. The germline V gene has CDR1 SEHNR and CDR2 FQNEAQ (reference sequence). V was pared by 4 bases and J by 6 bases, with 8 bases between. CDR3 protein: CASSSTADTQYF. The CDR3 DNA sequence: TGTGCCAGCAGCTCGACGGCCGATACGCAGTATTTT.

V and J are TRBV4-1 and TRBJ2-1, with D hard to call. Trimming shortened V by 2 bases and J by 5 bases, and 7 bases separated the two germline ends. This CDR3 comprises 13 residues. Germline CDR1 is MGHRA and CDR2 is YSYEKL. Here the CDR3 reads CASSQSHDNEQFF. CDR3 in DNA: TGCGCCAGCAGCCAATCCCACGACAATGAGCAGTTCTTC.

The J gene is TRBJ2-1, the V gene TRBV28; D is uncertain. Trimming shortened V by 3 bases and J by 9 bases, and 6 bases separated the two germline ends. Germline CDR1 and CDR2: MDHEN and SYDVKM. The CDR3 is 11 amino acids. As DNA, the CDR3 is TGTGCCAGCAGTTTGGGTGTTGAGCAGTTCTTC. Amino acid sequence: CASSLGVEQFF.

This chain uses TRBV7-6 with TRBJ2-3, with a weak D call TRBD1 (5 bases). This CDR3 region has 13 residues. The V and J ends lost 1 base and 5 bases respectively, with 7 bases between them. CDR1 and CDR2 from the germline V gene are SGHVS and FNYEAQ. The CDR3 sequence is CASSLVGVDTQYF. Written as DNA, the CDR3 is TGTGCCAGCAGCTTAGTAGGGGTAGATACGCAGTATTTT.

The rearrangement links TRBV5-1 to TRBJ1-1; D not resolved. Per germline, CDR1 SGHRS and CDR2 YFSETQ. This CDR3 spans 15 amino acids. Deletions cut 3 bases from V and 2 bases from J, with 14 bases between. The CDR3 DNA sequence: TGCGCCAGCAGCTATATTCTCTCCGCAAACACTGAAGCTTTCTTT. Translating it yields CASSYILSANTEAFF.

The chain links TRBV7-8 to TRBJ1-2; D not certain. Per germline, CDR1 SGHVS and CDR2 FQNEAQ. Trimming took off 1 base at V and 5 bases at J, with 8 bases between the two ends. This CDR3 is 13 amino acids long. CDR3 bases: TGTGCCAGCAGCTTAGTCTCAGCGTATGGCTACACCTTC. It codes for CASSLVSAYGYTF. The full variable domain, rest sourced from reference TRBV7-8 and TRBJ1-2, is GAGVSQSPRYKVAKRGQDVALRCDPISGHVSLFWYQQALGQGPEFLTYFQNEAQLDKSGLPSDRFFAERPEGSVSTLKIQRTQQEDSAVYLCASSLVSAYGYTFGSGTRLTVV.

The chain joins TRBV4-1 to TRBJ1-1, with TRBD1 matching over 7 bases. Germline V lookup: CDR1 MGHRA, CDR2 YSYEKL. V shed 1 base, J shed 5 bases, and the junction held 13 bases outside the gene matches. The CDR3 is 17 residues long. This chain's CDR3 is CASSQGSPTTGETEAFF. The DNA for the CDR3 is TGCGCCAGCAGCCAAGGGTCACCGACCACAGGGGAGACTGAAGCTTTCTTT.

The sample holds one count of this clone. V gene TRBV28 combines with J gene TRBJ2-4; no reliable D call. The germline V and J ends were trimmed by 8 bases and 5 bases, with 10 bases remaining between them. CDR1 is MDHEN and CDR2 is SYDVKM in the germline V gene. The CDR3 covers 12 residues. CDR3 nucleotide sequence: TGTGCCAGCCGATCCCAAGAAAACATTCAGTACTTC. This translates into CASRSQENIQYF.

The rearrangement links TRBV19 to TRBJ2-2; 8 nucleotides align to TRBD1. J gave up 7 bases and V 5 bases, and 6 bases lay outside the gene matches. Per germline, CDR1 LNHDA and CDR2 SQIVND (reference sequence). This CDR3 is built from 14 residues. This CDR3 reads CASSVRQGIGELFF. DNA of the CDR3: TGTGCCAGTAGTGTAAGACAGGGGATCGGGGAGCTGTTTTTT.

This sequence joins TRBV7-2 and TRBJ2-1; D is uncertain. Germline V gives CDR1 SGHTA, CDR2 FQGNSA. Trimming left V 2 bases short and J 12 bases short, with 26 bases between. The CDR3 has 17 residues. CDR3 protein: CASSLLILVEGSLGQFF. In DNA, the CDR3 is TGTGCCAGCAGCTTATTGATATTGGTGGAAGGGTCCCTCGGGCAGTTCTTC.

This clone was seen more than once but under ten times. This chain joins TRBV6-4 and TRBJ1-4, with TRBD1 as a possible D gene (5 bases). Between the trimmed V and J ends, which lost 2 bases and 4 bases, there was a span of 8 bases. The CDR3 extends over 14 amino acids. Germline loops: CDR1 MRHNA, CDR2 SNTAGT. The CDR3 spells CASSDRGGNEKLFF. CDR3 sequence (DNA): TGTGCCAGCAGTGACAGGGGTGGTAATGAAAAACTGTTTTTT.

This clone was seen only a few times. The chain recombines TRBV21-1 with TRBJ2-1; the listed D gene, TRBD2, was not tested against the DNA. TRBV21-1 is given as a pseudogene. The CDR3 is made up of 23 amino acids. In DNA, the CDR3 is TGTGCCAGCAGCTTAGGGACACGGGGGGGGTCCCTGCAACCGTTTAGCTCCTACAATGAGCAGTTCTTC. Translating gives CASSLGTRGGSLQPFSSYNEQFF.

The CDR3 here is CASTSKSYEQYF. The CDR3 DNA sequence: TGTGCCAGCACGTCGAAGAGCTACGAGCAGTACTTC. The V and J genes are TRBV6-6 and TRBJ2-7; D ambiguous. Germline V gene sequence: CDR1 MNHNY, CDR2 SVGAGI (reference sequence). The V end lost 7 bases, the J end lost 3 bases, and 10 bases lay between the germline ends. This CDR3 has 12 amino acids.

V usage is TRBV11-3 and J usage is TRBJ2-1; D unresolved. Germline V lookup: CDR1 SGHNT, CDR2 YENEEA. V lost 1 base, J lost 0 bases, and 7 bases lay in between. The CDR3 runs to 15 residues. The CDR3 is CASSLGHSSYNEQFF. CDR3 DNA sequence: TGTGCCAGCAGCTTAGGTCACAGCTCCTACAATGAGCAGTTCTTC. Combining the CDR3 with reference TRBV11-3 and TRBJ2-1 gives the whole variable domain EAGVVQSPRYKIIEKKQPVAFWCNPISGHNTLYWYLQNLGQGPELLIRYENEEAVDDSQLPKDRFSAERLKGVDSTLKIQPAELGDSAVYLCASSLGHSSYNEQFFGPGTRLTVL.

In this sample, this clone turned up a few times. CDR3 in amino acids: CASSAGTQSYEQYF. In nucleotides, the CDR3 is TGTGCCAGCAGTGCAGGGACCCAATCCTACGAGCAGTACTTC. The genes are TRBV2 and TRBJ2-7; D possibly uses TRBD1 or TRBD2 (5 bases each). The CDR3 sequence is 14 residues long. Germline V gene sequence: CDR1 SNHLY, CDR2 FYNNEI. Trimming left V 4 bases short and J 1 base short, with 11 bases between.

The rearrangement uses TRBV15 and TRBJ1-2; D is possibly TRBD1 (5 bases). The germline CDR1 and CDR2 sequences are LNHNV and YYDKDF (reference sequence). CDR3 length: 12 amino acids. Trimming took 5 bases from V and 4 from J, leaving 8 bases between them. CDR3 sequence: CATSGDSYGYTF. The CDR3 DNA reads TGTGCCACCAGCGGCGACAGCTATGGCTACACCTTC.

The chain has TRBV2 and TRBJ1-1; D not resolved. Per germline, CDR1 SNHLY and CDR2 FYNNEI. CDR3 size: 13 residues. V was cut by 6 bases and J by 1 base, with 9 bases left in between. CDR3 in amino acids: CASRVDWNTEAFF. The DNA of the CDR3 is TGTGCCAGCAGGGTTGACTGGAACACTGAAGCTTTCTTT.

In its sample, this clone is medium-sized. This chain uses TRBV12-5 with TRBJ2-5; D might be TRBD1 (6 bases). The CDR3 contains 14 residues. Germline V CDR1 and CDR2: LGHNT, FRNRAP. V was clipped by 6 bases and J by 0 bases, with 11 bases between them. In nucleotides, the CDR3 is TGTGCTAGTGGCAGCGGACAGAACCAAGAGACCCAGTACTTC. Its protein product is CASGSGQNQETQYF.

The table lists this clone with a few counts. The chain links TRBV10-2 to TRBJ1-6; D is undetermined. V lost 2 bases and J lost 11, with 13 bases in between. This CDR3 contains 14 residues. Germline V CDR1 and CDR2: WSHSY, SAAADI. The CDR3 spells CASSEGPLVPPLHF. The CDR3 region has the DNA TGCGCCAGCAGTGAGGGGCCGCTTGTTCCACCCCTCCACTTT.

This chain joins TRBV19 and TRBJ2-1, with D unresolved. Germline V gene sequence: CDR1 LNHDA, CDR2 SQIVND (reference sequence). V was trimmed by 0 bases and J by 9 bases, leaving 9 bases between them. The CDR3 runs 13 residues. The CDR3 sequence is CASSIERFGEQFF. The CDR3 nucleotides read TGTGCCAGTAGTATAGAGCGGTTCGGTGAGCAGTTCTTC.

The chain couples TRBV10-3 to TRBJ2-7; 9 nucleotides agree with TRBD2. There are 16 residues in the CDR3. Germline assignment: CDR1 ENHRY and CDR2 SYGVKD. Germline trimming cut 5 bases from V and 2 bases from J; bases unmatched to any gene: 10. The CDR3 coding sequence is TGTGCCATCAGTCCCGGGAGCGGGGGGAACCCCTACGAGCAGTACTTC. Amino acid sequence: CAISPGSGGNPYEQYF.

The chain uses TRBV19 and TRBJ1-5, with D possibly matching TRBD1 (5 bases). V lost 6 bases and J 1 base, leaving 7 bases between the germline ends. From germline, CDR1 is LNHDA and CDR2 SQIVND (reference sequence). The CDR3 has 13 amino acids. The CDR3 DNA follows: TGTGCCAGTAGCTGGGACAGCAATCAGCCCCAGCATTTT. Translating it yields CASSWDSNQPQHF.

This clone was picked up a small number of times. The CDR3 DNA reads as TGTGCCAGTAGTATTACAGGGCAGAATGAGCAGTTCTTC. Protein product: CASSITGQNEQFF. This chain joins TRBV19 and TRBJ2-1; maybe TRBD1 (6 bases). Germline lookup yields CDR1 LNHDA and CDR2 SQIVND (reference sequence). CDR3 length equals 13 residues. V shed 3 bases and J shed 7 bases, with 10 bases lying between them.